This T cell receptor (beta chain) was captured in a study of T cell repertoires in cytomegalovirus infection. Turning to the study itself: The public TCR beta signatures pointed to both CMV infection and matching HLA type.

Whole-study findings and limits: Cumulative public TCR beta family frequency identified CMV carriers with the relevant HLA. Dominating the ex vivo response were TCR beta clonotypes that were CMV-specific and HLA-C-restricted.

TCRdb reprocessed the reads with MiXCR, giving one entry per CDR3 protein. The sample consists of hundreds of thousands of distinct CDR3 sequences, roughly 15% of them appearing once. This CDR3 is 14 amino acids long. Trimming cost V 9 bases and J 2 bases; bases outside gene matches: 4. CDR1 LNHDA and CDR2 SQIVND come from the germline V gene (reference sequence). This clonotype turned up a few times. Its antigen is undetermined. This sequence joins TRBV19 and TRBJ2-2, with TRBD1 matching over 9 bases. The TCR sequence derives from a human donor in good health (CMV status not recorded). Some clones in this sample may be carry-over from other donors' samples. The specimen was PBMCs. The CDR3: CASAGQGNTGELFF. In DNA form, the CDR3 reads TGTGCCAGCGCGGGACAGGGAAACACCGGGGAGCTGTTTTTT.